This T cell receptor beta chain derives from a study of blood T cells in healthy people across ages. Study results and limitations: Without sorted subsets, naive and antigen-experienced compartments could not be conclusively compared. Observed TCR beta diversity showed a strong correlation with the percentage of naive T cells as measured by flow cytometry.

This CDR3 is built from 14 residues. The V end lost 0 bases, the J end lost 7 bases, and 9 bases lay between the germline ends. Germline CDR1 is SGHTA and CDR2 is FQGNSA. It was with a sample-barcoded 5' primer and a J-beta primer mix that a second PCR of about 7 to 12 cycles was run. TCRdb used MiXCR to reprocess the 5' RACE reads, holding one entry per CDR3 protein. The top ten clones hold just under 25% of a sample with about 580,000 distinct CDR3 sequences, less than 60% of them seen once. To note about this clonotype: What it binds is not known.

The clonotype originates from an elderly man in good health. V usage is TRBV7-2 and J usage is TRBJ1-4; D might be TRBD1 (5 bases). Sequencing was done on a sample of blood. CDR3 DNA: TGTGCCAGCAGCTTAGCCAGGGATGGTGAAAAACTGTTTTTT. It encodes CASSLARDGEKLFF.